The 27 T cell receptor beta chains below come from one sample, sequenced in a study of blood T cell repertoires in COVID-19. The assay was immunoSEQ multiplex PCR, and TCRdb's table has in-frame clones only and misses some. The table has roughly 200,000 clones, 65% to 90% seen once. The sequenced material came from PBMCs or T cells enriched from blood (not recorded which). The origin of the receptors is a woman between 35 and 50 years old with acute COVID-19.

A single count supports this clone. The chain is built from TRBV6-2 or TRBV6-3 and TRBJ2-3; the D is unclear. V was pared by 2 bases and J by 11 bases, with 11 bases between. The germline CDR1 and CDR2 sequences are MNHEY and SVGEGT. CDR3 length: 12 residues. The CDR3 sequence is CASSYRLQMQYF. The CDR3 DNA follows: TGTGCCAGCAGTTACCGACTCCAGATGCAGTATTTT.

This chain uses TRBV19 with TRBJ1-3; perhaps TRBD1 as D (5 bases). V was trimmed by 7 bases and J by 16 bases, leaving 26 bases between them. In germline, CDR1 is LNHDA, CDR2 SQIVND (reference sequence). CDR3 length: 14 residues. CDR3 in amino acids: CASTPRGTLLGGYF. DNA for the CDR3: TGTGCCAGTACCCCTCGCGGGACCCTACTCGGAGGGTATTTT.

This chain connects TRBV7-2 to TRBJ2-1; 14 bases agree with TRBD2. CDR3 length equals 15 residues. The junction had 7 bases not matched to a gene; V was cut back by 5 bases and J by 10 bases. CDR1 and CDR2 from the germline V gene are SGHTA and FQGNSA. DNA of the CDR3: TGTGCCAGCAGCCAAGGTGGACTAGCGGGAGGAGAGCAGTTCTTC. The encoded protein is CASSQGGLAGGEQFF.

Only one count was recorded for this clone. J is TRBJ2-1 and V is TRBV5-1; 10 bases fit TRBD2. CDR3 length: 16 amino acids. In germline, CDR1 is SGHRS, CDR2 YFSETQ. J was trimmed by 1 base and V by 4 bases; bases with no gene match: 5. The CDR3 DNA reads as TGCGCCAGCAGCCGGGAACTAGCGGGATCCTACAATGAGCAGTTCTTC. Its protein product is CASSRELAGSYNEQFF.

V is TRBV7-2 and J is TRBJ2-7; 8 nucleotides agree with TRBD1. Germline CDR1 SGHTA, CDR2 FQGNSA. CDR3 length: 15 amino acids. The V gene end was trimmed by 0 bases and the J gene end by 1 base; junction bases not matched to a gene: 2. In nucleotides, the CDR3 is TGTGCCAGCAGCTTAGCGGGACAGGCGTCCTACGAGCAGTACTTC. Translated: CASSLAGQASYEQYF.

This clone occurred once. This chain links TRBV13 with TRBJ2-5; TRBD1 might be the D (6 bases). Germline V gene lookup returns CDR1 PRHDT and CDR2 FYEKMQ (reference sequence). V dropped 5 bases and J dropped 5 bases, with 15 bases sitting between them. The CDR3 totals 14 residues. The CDR3 loop reads CASSALWQGETQYF. CDR3 nucleotide sequence: TGTGCCAGCAGCGCCCTGTGGCAGGGGGAGACCCAGTACTTC.

The gene calls are TRBV5-4 and TRBJ2-4; 7 positions agree with TRBD1. V dropped 3 bases and J dropped 1; count of bases not matched to a gene: 4. The CDR3 spans 15 residues. The germline V gene encodes CDR1 SGHNT and CDR2 YYREEE (reference sequence). This chain's CDR3 is CASSSDRAAKNIQYF. CDR3 in DNA: TGTGCCAGCAGCTCTGACAGGGCCGCCAAAAACATTCAGTACTTC.

V and J are TRBV7-9 and TRBJ2-1, with TRBD2 matching 9 bases. The V gene's germline CDR1 is SEHNR and CDR2 FQNEAQ (reference sequence). The CDR3 extends over 15 amino acids. The V segment lost 7 bases and the J segment 7 bases; nucleotides outside the gene matches: 11. This chain's CDR3 is CASTLRTSEINEQFF. The CDR3 region has the DNA TGTGCCAGCACCCTCCGGACTAGCGAAATAAATGAGCAGTTCTTC. Full variable domain (outside the CDR3, taken from reference TRBV7-9 and TRBJ2-1): DTGVSQNPRHKITKRGQNVTFRCDPISEHNRLYWYRQTLGQGPEFLTYFQNEAQLEKSRLLSDRFSAERPKGSFSTLEIQRTEQGDSAMYLCASTLRTSEINEQFFGPGTRLTVL.

The rearrangement uses TRBV6-5 and TRBJ2-3; D unresolved. The CDR3 sequence is 15 residues long. Trimming pared 0 bases from V and 3 bases from J, leaving 10 bases between. The germline gives CDR1 MNHEY, CDR2 SVGAGI. CDR3 nucleotide sequence: TGTGCCAGCAGTTACTCATCCTCTAGGACAGATACGCAGTATTTT. Translated, it gives CASSYSSSRTDTQYF.

V gene TRBV19 combines with J gene TRBJ1-5, with D unresolved. V was pared by 5 bases and J by 7 bases, with 21 bases between. This CDR3 comprises 16 residues. Per germline, CDR1 LNHDA and CDR2 SQIVND (reference sequence). The CDR3 sequence: CASSFAVRREEQPQHF. CDR3 in DNA: TGTGCCAGTAGTTTTGCTGTCCGGAGGGAAGAACAGCCCCAGCATTTT.

V and J are TRBV19 and TRBJ1-6; a weak D match, TRBD1 (6 bases). Trimming cost V 9 bases and J 10 bases, with 13 bases left between them. The CDR3 covers 12 residues. Germline-derived CDR1 and CDR2 are LNHDA and SQIVND (reference sequence). The CDR3 DNA sequence: TGTGCCAGCAAACAGGGAAGGTCACCCCTCCACTTT. This codes for CASKQGRSPLHF.

The V call is TRBV29-1, the J call TRBJ2-7; D is undetermined. The CDR3 is made up of 11 amino acids. Trimming removed 6 bases at V and 7 bases at J, with 13 bases between. The germline V gene encodes CDR1 SQVTM and CDR2 ANQGSEA. CDR3 sequence (DNA): TGCAGCGTGTTGGTTCGCAGGGAGCAGTACTTC. This translates into CSVLVRREQYF.

The J gene is TRBJ2-7, the V gene TRBV6-5; TRBD1 aligns across 7 bases. CDR3 length: 15 residues. V gave up 6 bases and J gave up 0 bases; unmatched junction bases: 8. Germline V CDR1 and CDR2: MNHEY, SVGAGI. The CDR3 region has the DNA TGTGCCAGCAGACCAAGACAGGGCAGCTCCTACGAGCAGTACTTC. Translated, it gives CASRPRQGSSYEQYF.

J is TRBJ2-3 and V is TRBV12-5; 10 bases are shared with TRBD2. The length of the CDR3 is 18 residues. Trimming took 6 bases from V and 4 from J; bases not matched to a gene: 16. Germline V gene data show CDR1 as LGHNT and CDR2 as FRNRAP. The CDR3 loop is CASGQTGIVAGGPDTQYF. The CDR3 DNA sequence: TGTGCTAGTGGACAGACGGGGATAGTAGCGGGAGGCCCAGATACGCAGTATTTT.

This chain joins TRBV7-6 and TRBJ2-6; possibly TRBD2 for D (5 bases). CDR3 length: 16 amino acids. Per the germline V gene, CDR1 is SGHVS and CDR2 is FNYEAQ. Between the trimmed V and J ends, which lost 5 bases and 0 bases, there was a span of 11 bases. The CDR3: CASSPRADSGANVLTF. CDR3 nucleotides: TGTGCCAGCAGCCCGCGGGCCGACTCTGGGGCCAACGTCCTGACTTTC. Supplemented by reference TRBV7-6 and TRBJ2-6, the full variable domain reads GAGVSQSPRYKVTKRGQDVALRCDPISGHVSLYWYRQALGQGPEFLTYFNYEAQQDKSGLPNDRFSAERPEGSISTLTIQRTEQRDSAMYRCASSPRADSGANVLTFGAGSRLTVL.

V usage is TRBV6-4 and J usage is TRBJ2-7; possibly TRBD2 for D (6 bases). V was pared by 5 bases and J by 5 bases, with 13 bases between. CDR1 and CDR2 (germline): MRHNA, SNTAGT. This CDR3 is built from 13 residues. The CDR3 region is CASSRESKNEQYF. CDR3 DNA sequence: TGTGCCAGCAGTCGGGAGTCGAAGAACGAGCAGTACTTC.

The V gene is TRBV28, the J gene TRBJ2-1, with 12 bases matching TRBD2. V shed 6 bases, J shed 5 bases, and the junction held 8 bases outside the gene matches. The length of the CDR3 is 16 residues. The germline gives CDR1 MDHEN, CDR2 SYDVKM. The CDR3 DNA reads TGTGCCAGCAGGATGGGACTAGCGGGTGTAAACAATGAGCAGTTCTTC. Its translation: CASRMGLAGVNNEQFF. Supplemented by reference TRBV28 and TRBJ2-1, the full variable domain reads DVKVTQSSRYLVKRTGEKVFLECVQDMDHENMFWYRQDPGLGLRLIYFSYDVKMKEKGDIPEGYSVSREKKERFSLILESASTNQTSMYLCASRMGLAGVNNEQFFGPGTRLTVL.

The gene calls are TRBV4-3 and TRBJ2-1; TRBD1 agrees at 8 bases. Per the germline V gene, CDR1 is LGHNA and CDR2 is YSLEER. Trimming took 1 base from V and 3 from J; bases not matched to a gene: 5. The CDR3 has 16 residues. In DNA form, the CDR3 reads TGCGCCAGCAGCCAAGGACAGGGGAGCCTCTACAATGAGCAGTTCTTC. Translating it yields CASSQGQGSLYNEQFF.

V gene TRBV13 combines with J gene TRBJ2-1, with 15 positions matching TRBD2. Trimming took 5 bases from V and 2 from J; bases not matched to a gene: 7. Germline V CDR1 and CDR2: PRHDT, FYEKMQ (reference sequence). The CDR3 contains 18 residues. CDR3 residues: CASSAWTSGRETYNEQFF. In DNA form, the CDR3 reads TGTGCCAGCAGCGCCTGGACTAGCGGGAGGGAGACCTACAATGAGCAGTTCTTC.

Comment on this clone: Other DNA sequences in this sample translate to the same CDR3. The rearrangement uses TRBV2 and TRBJ1-5; the D gene is possibly TRBD1 (6 bases). Trimming left V 6 bases short and J 5 bases short, with 11 bases between. Germline-derived CDR1 and CDR2 are SNHLY and FYNNEI. This CDR3 is built from 13 residues. The CDR3 sequence is CASREQGYQPQHF. In nucleotides, the CDR3 is TGTGCCAGCAGAGAACAGGGATATCAGCCCCAGCATTTT.

The chain couples TRBV3-1 (or the pseudogene TRBV3-2) to TRBJ1-3, with 8 bases aligning to TRBD1. CDR1 is LGHDT and CDR2 is YNNKEL in the germline V gene (reference sequence). V shed 4 bases and J 4 bases; nucleotides not matched to a gene: 3. The CDR3 has 14 residues. Here the CDR3 DNA reads TGTGCCAGCAGCCGGACAGGGTTAGGAAACACCATATATTTT. It encodes CASSRTGLGNTIYF.

As for this clone: A clone one base away is much larger, so this may be a read error. The chain carries TRBV7-8 and TRBJ2-7; TRBD2 matches at 12 bases. Germline CDR1 reads SGHVS; CDR2 reads FQNEAQ. Trimming at V came to 4 bases and at J to 3 bases, leaving 1 base not matched to a gene. CDR3 size: 14 residues. The CDR3 coding sequence is TGTGCCAGCAGCTCGGGACTAGCGGGCTACGAGCAGTACTTC. Protein: CASSSGLAGYEQYF.

This sequence joins TRBV28 and TRBJ2-3, with D perhaps TRBD1 (6 bases). The CDR3 loop spans 14 amino acids. CDR1 is MDHEN, CDR2 SYDVKM, per germline. Trimming stripped 5 bases from V and 2 bases from J, with 11 bases between. For the CDR3, the DNA is TGTGCCAGCAGTGAAACAGGGTTCACAGATACGCAGTATTTT. It translates to CASSETGFTDTQYF.

The chain links TRBV5-4 to TRBJ1-1, with TRBD1 matching 7 bases. This CDR3 is 14 amino acids long. V shed 4 bases and J 5 bases; nucleotides not matched to a gene: 8. CDR1 is SGHNT and CDR2 is YYREEE in the germline V gene (reference sequence). The CDR3 DNA is TGTGCCAGCAGCCGCGTGACAGGGATTACTGAAGCTTTCTTT. Translating gives CASSRVTGITEAFF.

Written as DNA, the CDR3 is TGTGCCAGCAGCACCCAACGTGGGGGGGCAGCGGGAAACATTCAGTACTTC. Its translation is CASSTQRGGAAGNIQYF. The chain recombines TRBV7-9 with TRBJ2-4, with D perhaps TRBD2 (7 bases). The germline CDR1 and CDR2 sequences are SEHNR and FQNEAQ (reference sequence). The CDR3 extends over 17 amino acids. V dropped 5 bases and J dropped 6 bases, with 23 bases sitting between them.

V gene TRBV19 combines with J gene TRBJ2-2, with 8 bases that match TRBD1. The CDR3 spans 14 residues. V shed 7 bases and J 5 bases; nucleotides not matched to a gene: 6. From germline, CDR1 is LNHDA and CDR2 SQIVND (reference sequence). In DNA form, the CDR3 reads TGTGCCAGTACCCGGACAGGGTCGACCGGGGAGCTGTTTTTT. Amino acid sequence: CASTRTGSTGELFF.

The chain employs TRBV2 and TRBJ2-5; D might be TRBD2 (6 bases). Trimming cost V 8 bases and J 4 bases, with 14 bases left between them. The germline CDR1 and CDR2 sequences are SNHLY and FYNNEI. This CDR3 is built from 13 residues. CDR3 nucleotide sequence: TGTGCCAGCTTTGGGACTGGCAGAGAGACCCAGTACTTC. It codes for CASFGTGRETQYF. The full variable domain, in which reference TRBV2 and TRBJ2-5 provide the parts outside the CDR3, is EPEVTQTPSHQVTQMGQEVILRCVPISNHLYFYWYRQILGQKVEFLVSFYNNEISEKSEIFDDQFSVERPDGSNFTLKIRSTKLEDSAMYFCASFGTGRETQYFGPGTRLLVL.